Listed below are T cell receptor beta chains from one sample, sequenced in a study of OX40 agonist ivuxolimab in advanced cancers. Method: immunoSEQ multiplex PCR; TCRdb's copy keeps in-frame clones and lacks some. The sample lists tens of thousands of clones, approximately 85% occurring once. This specimen consisted of CD4+ or CD8+ T cells sorted from blood, obtained in a trial of the OX40 agonist ivuxolimab. The receptors stem from an adult with an advanced solid tumor such as melanoma, head and neck, liver or kidney cancer. CDR3s include the opening cysteine and the closing phenylalanine or tryptophan. The order of the fields is V gene, clone size, D gene, J gene, CDR3 protein, CDR3 DNA. A D gene is named only where the DNA matches it firmly. Rows may omit the clone size; those that give it use once, few, many or a size class.

>TRBV5-6|.|.|TRBJ2-5
CASSFIRDQGSQYF
TGTGCCAGCAGCTTTATCAGGGACCAGGGGTCCCAGTACTTC
>TRBV7-2|.|.|TRBJ2-7
CASSLARRGYEQYF
TGTGCCAGCAGCTTAGCCAGGCGGGGTTACGAGCAGTACTTC
>TRBV19|.|TRBD1|TRBJ1-2
CASNSGQGSIRYTF
TGTGCCAGTAACTCGGGACAGGGGTCTATTCGATACACCTTC
>TRBV6-5|few|TRBD1|TRBJ2-7
CASSPGTAPTWEQYF
TGTGCCAGCAGCCCCGGGACAGCCCCGACCTGGGAGCAGTACTTC
>TRBV6-9|once|.|TRBJ2-5
CASSPQPGRRQEGEETQYF
TGTGCCAGCAGTCCCCAACCGGGACGAAGACAGGAAGGGGAAGAGACCCAGTACTTC
>TRBV5-1|.|.|TRBJ1-5
CASSPEGGARQPQHF
TGCGCCAGCAGCCCCGAGGGGGGGGCTCGACAGCCCCAGCATTTT
>TRBV11-2|.|TRBD2|TRBJ2-2
CASSSLAGDHGELFF
TGTGCCAGCAGCTCTCTAGCGGGAGATCACGGGGAGCTGTTTTTT
>TRBV9|.|.|TRBJ2-7
CASSVGPGPYEQYF
TGTGCCAGCAGCGTAGGTCCAGGGCCCTACGAGCAGTACTTC
>TRBV7-9|.|.|TRBJ2-4
CASSFSSGAKNIQYF
TGTGCCAGCAGCTTTAGTTCAGGAGCCAAAAACATTCAGTACTTC
>TRBV5-4|.|.|TRBJ2-1
CASSFQGTNEQFF
TGTGCCAGCAGCTTTCAGGGGACCAATGAGCAGTTCTTC
>TRBV9|once|TRBD2|TRBJ2-7
CASSFTSGSYEQYF
TGTGCCAGCAGCTTTACTAGCGGGTCCTACGAGCAGTACTTC
>TRBV5-1|once|TRBD1|TRBJ1-1
CASSLALQGVGEAFF
TGCGCCAGCAGCTTGGCCCTACAGGGGGTTGGTGAAGCTTTCTTT
>TRBV4-2|.|.|TRBJ2-7
CASSQAPGNHEQYF
TGTGCCAGCAGCCAAGCCCCGGGTAACCACGAGCAGTACTTC
>TRBV19|.|TRBD1|TRBJ1-2
CASSTPGQGAYGYTF
TGTGCCAGTAGTACTCCGGGACAGGGGGCCTATGGCTACACCTTC
>TRBV19|.|.|TRBJ2-2
CASSKSPVTGELFF
TGTGCCAGTAGTAAGAGCCCAGTCACCGGGGAGCTGTTTTTT
>TRBV6-5|.|.|TRBJ1-1
CAIRQAVNTEAFF
TGTGCCATAAGACAGGCCGTAAACACTGAAGCTTTCTTT
>TRBV7-2|.|.|TRBJ2-3
CASSLVAGANTDTQYF
TGTGCCAGCAGCTTAGTTGCGGGGGCGAACACAGATACGCAGTATTTT
>TRBV7-9|.|.|TRBJ1-4
CASSLGAGGREKLFF
TGTGCCAGCAGCTTAGGGGCTGGCGGGAGAGAAAAACTGTTTTTT